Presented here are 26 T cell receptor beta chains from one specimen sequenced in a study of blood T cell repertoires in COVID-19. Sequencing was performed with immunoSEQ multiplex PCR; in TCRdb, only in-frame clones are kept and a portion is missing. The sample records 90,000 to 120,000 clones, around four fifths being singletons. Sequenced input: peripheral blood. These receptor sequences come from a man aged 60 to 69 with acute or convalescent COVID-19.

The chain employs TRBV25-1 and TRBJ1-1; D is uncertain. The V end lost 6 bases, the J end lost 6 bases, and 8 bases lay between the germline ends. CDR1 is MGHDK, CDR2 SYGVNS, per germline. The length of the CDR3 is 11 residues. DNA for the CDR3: TGTGCCAGCAGGTATCTCTCTGAAGCTTTCTTT. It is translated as CASRYLSEAFF.

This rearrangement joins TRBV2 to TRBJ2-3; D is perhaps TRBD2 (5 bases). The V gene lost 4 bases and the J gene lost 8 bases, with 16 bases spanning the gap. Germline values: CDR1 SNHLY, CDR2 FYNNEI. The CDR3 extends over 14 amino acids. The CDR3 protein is CASSAALDSPTQYF. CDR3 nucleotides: TGTGCCAGCAGTGCTGCCTTGGACTCCCCTACGCAGTATTTT. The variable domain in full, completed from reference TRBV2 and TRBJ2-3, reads EPEVTQTPSHQVTQMGQEVILRCVPISNHLYFYWYRQILGQKVEFLVSFYNNEISEKSEIFDDQFSVERPDGSNFTLKIRSTKLEDSAMYFCASSAALDSPTQYFGPGTRLTVL.

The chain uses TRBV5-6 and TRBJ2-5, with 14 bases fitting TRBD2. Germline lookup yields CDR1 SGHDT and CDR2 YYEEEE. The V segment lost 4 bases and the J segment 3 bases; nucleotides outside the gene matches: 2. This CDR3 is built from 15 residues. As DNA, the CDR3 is TGTGCCAGCAGCCGGGGACTAGCGGGAGAAGAGACCCAGTACTTC. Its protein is CASSRGLAGEETQYF.

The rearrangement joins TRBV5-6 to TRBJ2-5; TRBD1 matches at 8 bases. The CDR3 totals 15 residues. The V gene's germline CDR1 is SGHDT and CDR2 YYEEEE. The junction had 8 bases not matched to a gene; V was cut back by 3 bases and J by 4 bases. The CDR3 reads CASSSDRAEGETQYF. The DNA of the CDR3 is TGTGCCAGCAGCTCGGACAGGGCGGAAGGAGAGACCCAGTACTTC.

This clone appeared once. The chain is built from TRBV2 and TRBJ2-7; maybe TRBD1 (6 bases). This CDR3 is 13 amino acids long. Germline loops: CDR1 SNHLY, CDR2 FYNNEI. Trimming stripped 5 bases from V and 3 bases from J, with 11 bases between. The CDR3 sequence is CASSWGLIYEQYF. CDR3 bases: TGTGCCAGCAGTTGGGGGCTTATCTACGAGCAGTACTTC.

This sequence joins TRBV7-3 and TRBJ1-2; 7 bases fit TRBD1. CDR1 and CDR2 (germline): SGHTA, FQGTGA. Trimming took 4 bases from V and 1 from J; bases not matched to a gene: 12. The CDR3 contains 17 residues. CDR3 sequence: CASSSGQYPTDNYGYTF. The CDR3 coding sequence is TGTGCCAGCAGCTCGGGACAGTACCCAACCGATAACTATGGCTACACCTTC.

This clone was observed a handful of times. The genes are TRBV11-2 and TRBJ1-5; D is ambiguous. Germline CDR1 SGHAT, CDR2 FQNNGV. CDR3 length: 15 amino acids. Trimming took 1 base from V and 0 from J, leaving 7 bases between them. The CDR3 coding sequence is TGTGCCAGCAGCTTAGGGTACACTAGCAATCAGCCCCAGCATTTT. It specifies CASSLGYTSNQPQHF.

Here the CDR3 DNA reads TGCGCCAGCGGGAATGGACAGGGCCTCCTCTCCTACGAGCAGTACTTC. This sequence encodes CASGNGQGLLSYEQYF. V and J are TRBV5-1 and TRBJ2-7; TRBD1 aligns across 8 bases. V gave up 7 bases and J gave up 0 bases; unmatched junction bases: 12. The CDR3 runs 16 residues. The germline V gene encodes CDR1 SGHRS and CDR2 YFSETQ.

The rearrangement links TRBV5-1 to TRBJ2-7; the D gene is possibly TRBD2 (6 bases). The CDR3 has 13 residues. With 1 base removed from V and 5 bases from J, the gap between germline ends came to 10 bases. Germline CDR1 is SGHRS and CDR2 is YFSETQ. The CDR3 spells CASSLQGGNEQYF. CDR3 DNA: TGCGCCAGCAGCTTGCAGGGAGGAAACGAGCAGTACTTC.

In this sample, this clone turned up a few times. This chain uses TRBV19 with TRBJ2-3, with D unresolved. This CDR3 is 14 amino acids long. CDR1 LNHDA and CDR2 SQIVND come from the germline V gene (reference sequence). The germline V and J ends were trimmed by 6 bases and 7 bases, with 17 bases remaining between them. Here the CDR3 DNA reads TGTGCCAGTAGATTCGGCGCAACGGAGTATACGCAGTATTTT. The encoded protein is CASRFGATEYTQYF.

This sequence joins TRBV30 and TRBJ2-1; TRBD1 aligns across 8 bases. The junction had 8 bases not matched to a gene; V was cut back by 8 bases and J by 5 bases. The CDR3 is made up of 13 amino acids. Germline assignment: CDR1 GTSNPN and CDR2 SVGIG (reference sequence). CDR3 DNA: TGTGCCCGTGACAGGGGCTGGAACAATGAGCAGTTCTTC. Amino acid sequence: CARDRGWNNEQFF.

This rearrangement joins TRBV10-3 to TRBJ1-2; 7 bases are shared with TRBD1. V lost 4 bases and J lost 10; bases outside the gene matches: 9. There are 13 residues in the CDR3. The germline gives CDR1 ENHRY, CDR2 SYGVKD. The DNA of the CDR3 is TGTGCCATCAGTGGGGGGACGCAGGGGGACTACACCTTC. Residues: CAISGGTQGDYTF.

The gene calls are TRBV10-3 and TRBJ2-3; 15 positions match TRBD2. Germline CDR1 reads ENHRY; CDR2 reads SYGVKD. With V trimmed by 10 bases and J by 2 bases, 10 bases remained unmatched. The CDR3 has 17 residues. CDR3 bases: TGTGCCACTAATCCGGGACTAGCGGGAGGACCCACAGATACGCAGTATTTT. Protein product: CATNPGLAGGPTDTQYF.

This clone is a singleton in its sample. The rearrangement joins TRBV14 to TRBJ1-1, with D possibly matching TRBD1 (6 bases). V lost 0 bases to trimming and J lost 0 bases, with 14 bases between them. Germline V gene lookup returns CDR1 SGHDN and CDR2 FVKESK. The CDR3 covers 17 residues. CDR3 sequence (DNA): TGTGCCAGCAGCCAAGAGAGGGGGGGCAGAATGAACACTGAAGCTTTCTTT. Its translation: CASSQERGGRMNTEAFF.

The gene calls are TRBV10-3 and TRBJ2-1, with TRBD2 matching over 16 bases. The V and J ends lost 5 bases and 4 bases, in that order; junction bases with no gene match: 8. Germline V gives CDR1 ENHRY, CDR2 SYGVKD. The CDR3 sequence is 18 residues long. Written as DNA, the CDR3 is TGTGCCATCAGTACCGGGACTAGCGGGAGGGTTCGGTACAATGAGCAGTTCTTC. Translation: CAISTGTSGRVRYNEQFF.

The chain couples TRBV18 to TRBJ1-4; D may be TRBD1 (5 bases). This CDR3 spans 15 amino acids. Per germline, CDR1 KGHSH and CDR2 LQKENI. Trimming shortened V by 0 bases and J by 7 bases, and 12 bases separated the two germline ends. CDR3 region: CASSPPWQGSEKLFF. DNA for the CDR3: TGTGCCAGCTCACCACCGTGGCAGGGCTCTGAAAAACTGTTTTTT.

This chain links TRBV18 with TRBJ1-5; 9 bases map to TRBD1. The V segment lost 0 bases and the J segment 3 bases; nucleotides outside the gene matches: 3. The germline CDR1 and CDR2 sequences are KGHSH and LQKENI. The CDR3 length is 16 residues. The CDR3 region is CASSPPGTGNNQPQHF. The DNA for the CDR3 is TGTGCCAGCTCACCACCTGGGACAGGGAACAATCAGCCCCAGCATTTT.

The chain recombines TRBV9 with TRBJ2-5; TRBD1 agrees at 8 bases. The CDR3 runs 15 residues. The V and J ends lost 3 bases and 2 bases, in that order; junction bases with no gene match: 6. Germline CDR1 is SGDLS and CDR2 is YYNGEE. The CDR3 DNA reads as TGTGCCAGCAGCGCCTTCCAGGGGGCTCAAGAGACCCAGTACTTC. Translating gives CASSAFQGAQETQYF.

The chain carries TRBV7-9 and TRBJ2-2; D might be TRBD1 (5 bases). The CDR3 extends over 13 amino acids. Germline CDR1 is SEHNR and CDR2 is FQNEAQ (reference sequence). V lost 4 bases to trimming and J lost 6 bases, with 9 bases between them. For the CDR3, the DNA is TGTGCCAGCAGCTCCCAGGGCGCCGGGGAGCTGTTTTTT. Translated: CASSSQGAGELFF.

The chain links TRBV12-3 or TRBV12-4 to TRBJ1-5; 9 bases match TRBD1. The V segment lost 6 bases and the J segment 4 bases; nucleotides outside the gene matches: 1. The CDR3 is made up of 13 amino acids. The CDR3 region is CASSGQGNQPQHF. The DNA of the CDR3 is TGTGCCAGCAGCGGACAGGGGAATCAGCCCCAGCATTTT.

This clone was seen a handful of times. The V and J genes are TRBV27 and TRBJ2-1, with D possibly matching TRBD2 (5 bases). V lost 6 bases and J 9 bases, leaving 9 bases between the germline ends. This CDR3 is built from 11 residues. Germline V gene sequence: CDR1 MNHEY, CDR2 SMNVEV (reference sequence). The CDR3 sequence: CASRDFSEQFF. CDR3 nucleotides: TGTGCCAGCAGGGACTTTAGTGAGCAGTTCTTC.

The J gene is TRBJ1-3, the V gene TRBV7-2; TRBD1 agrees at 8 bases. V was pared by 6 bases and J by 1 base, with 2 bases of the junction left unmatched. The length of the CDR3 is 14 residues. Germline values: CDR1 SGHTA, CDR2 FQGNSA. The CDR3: CASRTGVSGNTIYF. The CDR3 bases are TGTGCCAGCAGGACAGGGGTGTCTGGAAACACCATATATTTT.

DNA of the CDR3: TGTGCCAGCAGCTTTCAGGAGGGCCCCCACAATGAGCAGTTCTTC. Its translation: CASSFQEGPHNEQFF. The chain couples TRBV7-3 to TRBJ2-1; tentative D call: TRBD2 (6 bases). The CDR3 contains 15 residues. The V end lost 3 bases, the J end lost 5 bases, and 14 bases lay between the germline ends. Germline values: CDR1 SGHTA, CDR2 FQGTGA.

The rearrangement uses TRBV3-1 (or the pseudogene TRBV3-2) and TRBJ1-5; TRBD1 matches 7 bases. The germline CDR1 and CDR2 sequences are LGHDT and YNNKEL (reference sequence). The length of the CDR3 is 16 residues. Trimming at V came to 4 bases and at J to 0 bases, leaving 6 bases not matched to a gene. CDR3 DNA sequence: TGTGCCAGCAGCCCGGGGACAGAGATTAGCAATCAGCCCCAGCATTTT. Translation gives CASSPGTEISNQPQHF.

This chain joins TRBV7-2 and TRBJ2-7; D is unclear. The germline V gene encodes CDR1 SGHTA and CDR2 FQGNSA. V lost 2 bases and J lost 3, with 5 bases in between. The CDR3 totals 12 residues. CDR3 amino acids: CASSLHYYEQYF. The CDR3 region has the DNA TGTGCCAGCAGCTTACACTACTACGAGCAGTACTTC.

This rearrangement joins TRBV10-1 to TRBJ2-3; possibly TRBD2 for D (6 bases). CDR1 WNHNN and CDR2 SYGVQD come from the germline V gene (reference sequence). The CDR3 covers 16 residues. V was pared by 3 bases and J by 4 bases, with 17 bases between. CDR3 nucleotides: TGCGCCAGCAGTGATGGCCTCCCGGGACTTTCAGATACGCAGTATTTT. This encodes CASSDGLPGLSDTQYF.